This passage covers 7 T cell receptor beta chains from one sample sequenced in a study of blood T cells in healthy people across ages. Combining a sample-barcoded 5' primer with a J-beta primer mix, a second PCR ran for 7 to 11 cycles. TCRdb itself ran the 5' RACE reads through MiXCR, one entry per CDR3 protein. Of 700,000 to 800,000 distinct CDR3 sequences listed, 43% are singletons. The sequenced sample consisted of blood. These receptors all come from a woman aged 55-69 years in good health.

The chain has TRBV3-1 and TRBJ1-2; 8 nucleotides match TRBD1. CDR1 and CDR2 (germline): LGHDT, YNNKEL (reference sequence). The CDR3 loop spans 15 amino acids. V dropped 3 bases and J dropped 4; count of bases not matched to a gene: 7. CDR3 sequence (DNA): TGTGCCAGCAGCCAGACGGACAGGGAGTTCTATGGCTACACCTTC. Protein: CASSQTDREFYGYTF.

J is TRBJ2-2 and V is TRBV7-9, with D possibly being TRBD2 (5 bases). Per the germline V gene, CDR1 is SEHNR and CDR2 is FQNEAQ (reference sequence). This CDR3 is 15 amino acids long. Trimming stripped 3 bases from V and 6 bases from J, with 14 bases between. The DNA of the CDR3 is TGTGCCAGCAGCTTTCCGACTATCGTAGCCGGGGAGCTGTTTTTT. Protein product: CASSFPTIVAGELFF.

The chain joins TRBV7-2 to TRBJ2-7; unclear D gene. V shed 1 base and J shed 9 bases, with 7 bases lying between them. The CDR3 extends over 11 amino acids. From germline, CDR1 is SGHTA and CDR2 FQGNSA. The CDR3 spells CASSLGHRQYF. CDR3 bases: TGTGCCAGCAGCTTAGGTCATCGGCAGTACTTC.

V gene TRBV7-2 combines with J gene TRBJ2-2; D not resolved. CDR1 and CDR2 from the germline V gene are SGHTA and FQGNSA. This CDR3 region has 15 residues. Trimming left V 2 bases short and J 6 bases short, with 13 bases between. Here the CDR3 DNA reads TGTGCCAGCAGCTTACAACCAACGACGGCCGGGGAGCTGTTTTTT. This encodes CASSLQPTTAGELFF.

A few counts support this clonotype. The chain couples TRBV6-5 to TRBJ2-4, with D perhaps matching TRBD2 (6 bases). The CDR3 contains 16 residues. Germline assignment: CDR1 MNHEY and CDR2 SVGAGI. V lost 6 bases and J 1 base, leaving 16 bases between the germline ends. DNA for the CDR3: TGTGCCAGCAGGCCCCGAAGGGCGGGGGCCAAAAACATTCAGTACTTC. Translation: CASRPRRAGAKNIQYF.

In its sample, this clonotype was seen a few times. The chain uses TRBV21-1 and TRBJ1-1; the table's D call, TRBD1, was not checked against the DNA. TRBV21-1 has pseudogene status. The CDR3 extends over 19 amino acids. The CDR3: CASSKSPGTGAGEQGEAFF. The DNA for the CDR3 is TGTGCCAGCAGCAAAAGTCCAGGGACAGGGGCCGGGGAACAGGGTGAAGCTTTCTTT.

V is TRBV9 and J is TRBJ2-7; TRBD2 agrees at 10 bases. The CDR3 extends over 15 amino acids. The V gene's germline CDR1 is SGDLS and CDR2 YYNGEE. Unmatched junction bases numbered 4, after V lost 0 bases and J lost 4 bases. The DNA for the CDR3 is TGTGCCAGCAGCGTAGAAGCGGGGGGGATTTACGAGCAGTACTTC. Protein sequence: CASSVEAGGIYEQYF.